Listed below are T cell receptor beta chains from one sample, sequenced in a study of blood T cell repertoires in COVID-19. The assay was immunoSEQ multiplex PCR, and TCRdb's table has in-frame clones only and misses some. Altogether roughly 140,000 clones are present, roughly 80% being singletons, with the ten largest covering roughly 7%. Material for sequencing was PBMCs or T cells enriched from blood (not recorded which). The source is a man aged 50 to 59 who had recovered from COVID-19. The CDR3 runs from the conserved cysteine through the conserved F or W. A D gene is named only where the DNA matches it firmly. Not every row has a clone size; where given, it reads once, few, many or a size class.

cdr3_length clone_size j_call v_call d_call cdr3_aa cdr3_nt
15 once TRBJ1-2 TRBV19 TRBD1 CASSMQGASVYGYTF TGTGCCAGTAGTATGCAGGGGGCGTCTGTCTATGGCTACACCTTC
15 NA TRBJ1-2 TRBV2 NA CASSEALLQNYGYTF TGTGCCAGCAGTGAAGCGCTTTTACAAAACTATGGCTACACCTTC
17 NA TRBJ2-1 TRBV19 NA CASTSPPGTGPYNEQFF TGTGCCAGTACCTCTCCCCCCGGGACTGGACCCTACAATGAGCAGTTCTTC
15 NA TRBJ2-7 TRBV9 NA CASSASPTATYEQYF TGTGCCAGCAGCGCATCGCCGACAGCCACCTACGAGCAGTACTTC
12 NA TRBJ2-7 TRBV6-5 NA CATNRPSYEQYF TGTGCCACCAACAGGCCCTCCTACGAGCAGTACTTC
13 NA TRBJ2-1 TRBV11-2 NA CASSLGIDGEQFF TGTGCCAGCAGCTTAGGGATCGACGGGGAGCAGTTCTTC
15 NA TRBJ1-6 TRBV5-1 TRBD1 CASRQDRGHNSPLHF TGCGCCAGCAGGCAAGACAGGGGTCATAATTCACCCCTCCACTTT
15 NA TRBJ2-7 TRBV7-9 TRBD1 CASSLGQGEGNEQYF TGTGCCAGCAGCCTGGGACAGGGCGAGGGCAACGAGCAGTACTTC
16 once TRBJ1-2 TRBV29-1 TRBD1 CSVVDQPGQGVYGYTF TGCAGCGTTGTTGACCAACCGGGACAGGGAGTCTATGGCTACACCTTC
13 NA TRBJ1-5 TRBV6-1 NA CASSEVGAQPQHF TGTGCCAGCAGTGAGGTGGGGGCTCAGCCCCAGCATTTT
13 NA TRBJ2-7 TRBV15 TRBD1 CATSTTGGDEQYF TGTGCCACCAGCACGACAGGGGGCGACGAGCAGTACTTC
14 few TRBJ1-2 TRBV28 NA CASSFERGYYGYTF TGTGCCAGCAGTTTTGAGAGGGGGTACTATGGCTACACCTTC
14 NA TRBJ2-2 TRBV6-5 NA CASVRTVNTGELFF TGTGCCAGTGTTCGGACAGTTAACACCGGGGAGCTGTTTTTT
15 few TRBJ1-4 TRBV7-9 NA CASSLQGSGWEKLFF TGTGCCAGCAGCTTACAGGGGTCGGGGTGGGAAAAACTGTTTTTT
15 NA TRBJ2-7 TRBV7-5 NA CARNLRGQSSYEQYF TGTGCCAGAAACCTCCGGGGACAGAGCTCCTACGAGCAGTACTTC
13 NA TRBJ2-7 TRBV7-2 NA CASSSQGLYEQYF TGTGCCAGCAGCTCCCAGGGGCTTTACGAGCAGTACTTC
14 NA TRBJ1-2 TRBV6-5 NA CASRPDRSINGYTF TGTGCCAGCAGACCGGACAGATCCATTAATGGCTACACCTTC
14 NA TRBJ1-2 TRBV9 TRBD1 CASSEGAGVYGYTF TGTGCCAGCAGTGAGGGGGCCGGAGTCTATGGCTACACCTTC
14 NA TRBJ2-3 TRBV7-3 TRBD1 CASSSGTGGSTQYF TGTGCCAGCAGCTCGGGGACAGGGGGCTCTACGCAGTATTTT
14 NA TRBJ1-2 TRBV7-9 NA CASSLGQNLYGYTF TGTGCCAGCAGCTTAGGACAGAACCTCTATGGCTACACCTTC
13 NA TRBJ2-7 TRBV29-1 TRBD1 CSATGGSSYEQYF TGCAGCGCCACAGGGGGAAGCTCCTACGAGCAGTACTTC
13 NA TRBJ1-1 TRBV3-1/TRBV3-2 NA CASSQGGNTEAFF TGTGCCAGCAGCCAAGGGGGCAACACTGAAGCTTTCTTT
15 NA TRBJ2-1 TRBV7-7 NA CASSLGGGARGEQFF TGTGCCAGCAGCTTAGGTGGGGGGGCGAGGGGTGAGCAGTTCTTC
14 NA TRBJ1-2 TRBV29-1 TRBD1 CSVEISGGVGGYTF TGCAGCGTTGAAATTTCAGGGGGCGTTGGTGGCTACACCTTC
15 NA TRBJ2-1 TRBV19 TRBD2 CASSSQRGGLNEQFF TGTGCCAGTAGTAGCCAGCGGGGGGGCCTAAATGAGCAGTTCTTC
13 few TRBJ2-2 TRBV21-1 NA CASSTGNTGELFF TGTGCCAGCAGCACAGGGAACACCGGGGAGCTGTTTTTT
15 few TRBJ2-3 TRBV15 NA CATSRDLSGAIAQYF TGTGCCACCAGCAGAGATCTCTCTGGGGCGATTGCGCAGTATTTT
14 NA TRBJ2-7 TRBV6-5 TRBD1 CASRPGQATYEQYF TGTGCCAGCAGGCCGGGACAGGCGACCTACGAGCAGTACTTC
16 NA TRBJ1-5 TRBV27 TRBD1 CASSRGTGYSNQPQHF TGTGCCAGCAGTAGGGGGACAGGTTATAGCAATCAGCCCCAGCATTTT
15 NA TRBJ2-5 TRBV5-4 NA CASSFSSRQLETQYF TGTGCCAGCAGCTTCAGCTCGCGACAGCTGGAGACCCAGTACTTC
13 NA TRBJ1-2 TRBV29-1 NA CSVEPGGTYGYTF TGCAGCGTTGAGCCCGGGGGGACTTATGGCTACACCTTC
15 NA TRBJ2-7 TRBV6-1 TRBD2 CASSESSGGHYEQYF TGTGCCAGCAGTGAATCCAGCGGGGGCCACTACGAGCAGTACTTC
14 NA TRBJ1-5 TRBV18 NA CASSPQGSNQPQHF TGTGCCAGCTCACCGCAGGGGAGCAATCAGCCCCAGCATTTT
16 few TRBJ2-2 TRBV19 NA CASSIGSGVNTGELFF TGTGCCAGTAGTATCGGTTCAGGGGTGAACACCGGGGAGCTGTTTTTT
15 NA TRBJ1-6 TRBV27 TRBD1 CASSWGQGRHSPLHF TGTGCCAGCAGTTGGGGACAGGGGAGGCATTCACCCCTCCACTTT
14 once TRBJ1-5 TRBV2 TRBD1 CASSGQGENQPQHF TGTGCCAGCAGCGGACAGGGCGAGAATCAGCCCCAGCATTTT
12 NA TRBJ1-1 TRBV3-1/TRBV3-2 NA CASSQGSTEAFF TGTGCCAGCAGCCAAGGGAGCACTGAAGCTTTCTTT
13 NA TRBJ1-1 TRBV5-1 NA CASRLDSGFEAFF TGCGCCAGCAGGCTGGACAGTGGATTTGAAGCTTTCTTT
14 NA TRBJ1-2 TRBV5-1 NA CASSLGGRNYGYTF TGCGCCAGCAGCTTGGGAGGCAGAAACTATGGCTACACCTTC
14 NA TRBJ2-6 TRBV7-2 NA CASSSYSGANVLTF TGTGCCAGCAGCTCCTACTCTGGGGCCAACGTCCTGACTTTC
19 NA TRBJ2-3 TRBV5-1 TRBD2 CASSPEGLAGGRVTDTQYF TGCGCCAGCAGCCCCGAGGGACTAGCGGGGGGGCGCGTCACAGATACGCAGTATTTT
16 NA TRBJ1-2 TRBV6-1 NA CASSATWDLRNYGYTF TGTGCCAGCAGTGCAACCTGGGACTTACGAAACTATGGCTACACCTTC
15 NA TRBJ2-7 TRBV5-1 NA CASSLAGGPSYEQYF TGCGCCAGCAGCTTGGCCGGGGGACCTTCCTACGAGCAGTACTTC
15 NA TRBJ1-5 TRBV10-3 NA CAISEGQSLDQPQHF TGTGCCATCAGTGAGGGACAGTCTCTGGATCAGCCCCAGCATTTT
15 NA TRBJ1-5 TRBV18 NA CASSPRAESNQPQHF TGTGCCAGCTCACCACGGGCTGAGAGCAATCAGCCCCAGCATTTT
12 NA TRBJ2-5 TRBV21-1 NA CARCRGRETQYF TGTGCCAGATGCAGGGGGAGAGAGACCCAGTACTTC
17 NA TRBJ2-6 TRBV18 TRBD2 CASSGLAGNPGANVLTF TGTGCCAGCTCAGGACTAGCGGGTAACCCTGGGGCCAACGTCCTGACTTTC
15 NA TRBJ2-1 TRBV5-1 TRBD2 CASSASGGLGNEQFF TGCGCCAGCAGCGCCTCGGGGGGGCTAGGCAATGAGCAGTTCTTC
21 NA TRBJ1-2 TRBV6-7 TRBD1 CASSYSICLFGQADPNYGYTF TGTGCCAGCAGTTACTCGATATGTTTGTTCGGACAGGCGGATCCTAACTATGGCTACACCTTC
14 NA TRBJ1-1 TRBV7-9 TRBD1 CASSSGDRNTEAFF TGTGCCAGCAGCTCCGGGGACAGGAACACTGAAGCTTTCTTT
14 once TRBJ2-1 TRBV7-2 NA CASSLAREKNEQFF TGTGCCAGCAGCTTAGCGAGGGAGAAAAATGAGCAGTTCTTC
13 once TRBJ1-1 TRBV6-5 TRBD1 CATGTGEDSGAFF TGTGCTACCGGGACAGGGGAGGATAGTGGAGCTTTCTTT
15 NA TRBJ1-3 TRBV19 NA CASSIAGGTGNTIYF TGTGCCAGTAGTATAGCAGGAGGGACTGGAAACACCATATATTTT
15 few TRBJ1-2 TRBV5-1 NA CASSLAAGSDYGYTF TGCGCCAGCAGCTTGGCCGCAGGGTCAGACTATGGCTACACCTTC